These 32 T cell receptor beta chains originate from one sample sequenced in a study of T cell repertoires in cytomegalovirus infection. From the reads, TCRdb called clonotypes with MiXCR, one entry per CDR3 protein. The sample carries 150,000 to 200,000 distinct CDR3 sequences, 25% to 30% recorded once. Sequenced input: PBMCs. These TCRs come from a human donor in good health (CMV status not recorded). Some clones in this sample may be carry-over from other donors' samples.

This clonotype was counted at least ten times. This sequence joins TRBV7-8 and TRBJ2-3; no clear D gene. This CDR3 spans 14 amino acids. Germline loops: CDR1 SGHVS, CDR2 FQNEAQ. Trimming removed 7 bases at V and 0 bases at J, with 11 bases between. The CDR3 protein is CASTLLSSTDTQYF. CDR3 nucleotide sequence: TGTGCCAGCACGCTACTCTCGAGCACAGATACGCAGTATTTT.

This clonotype showed up many times. The chain carries TRBV6-1 and TRBJ2-6, with D possibly being TRBD1 (6 bases). This CDR3 has 17 amino acids. Trimming stripped 2 bases from V and 0 bases from J, with 11 bases between. In germline, CDR1 is MNHNS, CDR2 SASEGT. The CDR3 here is CASSESEGHSGANVLTF. The CDR3 nucleotides read TGTGCCAGCAGTGAAAGTGAGGGACACTCTGGGGCCAACGTCCTGACTTTC.

For the CDR3, the DNA is TGCGCCAGCAGCCTAGAGGGGACAGATGGCTACACCTTC. Amino acid sequence: CASSLEGTDGYTF. The chain employs TRBV5-1 and TRBJ1-2, with 7 nucleotides matching TRBD1. From germline, CDR1 is SGHRS and CDR2 YFSETQ. The CDR3 runs 13 residues. Unmatched junction bases numbered 6, after V lost 4 bases and J lost 6 bases.

The gene calls are TRBV19 and TRBJ2-5; TRBD1 is a possible D gene (5 bases). V was pared by 10 bases and J by 5 bases, with 14 bases between. This CDR3 has 12 amino acids. Germline V gene data show CDR1 as LNHDA and CDR2 as SQIVND (reference sequence). The CDR3: CATAADTETQYF. CDR3 bases: TGTGCCACCGCCGCGGACACCGAGACCCAGTACTTC.

V usage is TRBV5-1 and J usage is TRBJ1-1; 8 bases map to TRBD1. Germline lookup yields CDR1 SGHRS and CDR2 YFSETQ. V gave up 4 bases and J gave up 0 bases; unmatched junction bases: 14. The CDR3 consists of 18 residues. The CDR3 reads CASSHRSITGGMNTEAFF. In nucleotides, the CDR3 is TGCGCCAGCAGCCATCGGTCGATTACAGGGGGGATGAACACTGAAGCTTTCTTT.

As to this clonotype: A read error may be the cause here, since a much bigger clone is one base away. The J gene is TRBJ2-7, the V gene TRBV11-2; D gene uncertain. V dropped 3 bases and J dropped 0 bases, with 3 bases sitting between them. Germline V gene lookup returns CDR1 SGHAT and CDR2 FQNNGV. CDR3 length equals 12 residues. CDR3 bases: TGTGCCAGCAGCTTCATCTCCTACGAGCAGTACTTC. Its protein is CASSFISYEQYF. Variable domain in full (rest from reference TRBV11-2 and TRBJ2-7): EAGVAQSPRYKIIEKRQSVAFWCNPISGHATLYWYQQILGQGPKLLIQFQNNGVVDDSQLPKDRFSAERLKGVDSTLKIQPAKLEDSAVYLCASSFISYEQYFGPGTRLTVT.

This rearrangement joins TRBV12-3 or TRBV12-4 to TRBJ2-3; 9 nucleotides align to TRBD1. V lost 5 bases and J lost 2; bases outside the gene matches: 5. This CDR3 has 15 residues. CDR3 loop: CASSPTGGDTDTQYF. The CDR3 DNA reads TGTGCCAGCAGTCCGACAGGGGGGGACACAGATACGCAGTATTTT.

V usage is TRBV5-1 and J usage is TRBJ1-2; TRBD1 is a possible D gene (5 bases). The CDR3 covers 15 residues. V lost 7 bases and J lost 4, with 20 bases in between. The germline V gene has CDR1 SGHRS and CDR2 YFSETQ. The CDR3 reads CASPRGKLYPYGYTF. The CDR3 nucleotides read TGCGCCAGCCCTCGGGGGAAACTGTATCCCTATGGCTACACCTTC. The full variable domain, its missing parts supplied by reference TRBV5-1 and TRBJ1-2, is KAGVTQTPRYLIKTRGQQVTLSCSPISGHRSVSWYQQTPGQGLQFLFEYFSETQRNKGNFPGRFSGRQFSNSRSEMNVSTLELGDSALYLCASPRGKLYPYGYTFGSGTRLTVV.

The rearrangement joins TRBV29-1 to TRBJ1-2; 12 bases map to TRBD1. Looked up from germline, CDR1 is SQVTM and CDR2 is ANQGSEA. The CDR3 runs 16 residues. The J segment lost 2 bases and the V segment lost 4 bases, leaving 8 bases of the junction unmatched. The CDR3 protein is CSVVAGTGGRNYGYTF. The CDR3 nucleotides are TGCAGCGTTGTAGCCGGGACAGGGGGCAGAAACTATGGCTACACCTTC.

This sequence joins TRBV6-2 or TRBV6-3 and TRBJ2-1, with D unclear. The CDR3 loop spans 15 amino acids. The germline V gene has CDR1 MNHEY and CDR2 SVGEGT. V lost 0 bases, J lost 4 bases, and 10 bases lay in between. The CDR3 sequence is CASSYSFQEYNEQFF. For the CDR3, the DNA is TGTGCCAGCAGTTACTCGTTTCAAGAATACAATGAGCAGTTCTTC.

The V gene is TRBV19, the J gene TRBJ1-1; unclear D gene. The V end lost 6 bases, the J end lost 4 bases, and 15 bases lay between the germline ends. Germline assignment: CDR1 LNHDA and CDR2 SQIVND (reference sequence). The CDR3 loop spans 14 amino acids. Written as DNA, the CDR3 is TGTGCCAGTAGGCCAGTTCAAGTAGGCACTGAAGCTTTCTTT. Protein product: CASRPVQVGTEAFF.

This clonotype occurred a few times. This rearrangement joins TRBV2 to TRBJ1-5; 7 nucleotides agree with TRBD1. V lost 7 bases, J lost 0 bases, and 6 bases stayed unmatched. The CDR3 contains 15 residues. Germline CDR1 reads SNHLY; CDR2 reads FYNNEI. The chain's CDR3 is CASTDRTISNQPQHF. The CDR3 DNA reads TGTGCCAGCACGGACAGGACGATTAGCAATCAGCCCCAGCATTTT.

For this clonotype: This could be a read error, since a much larger clone is one nucleotide away. The V call is TRBV10-3, the J call TRBJ2-3; no clear D gene. CDR1 is ENHRY, CDR2 SYGVKD, per germline. The CDR3 covers 17 residues. V was cut by 4 bases and J by 0 bases, with 17 bases left in between. In nucleotides, the CDR3 is TGTGCCATCAGTGGGGCAGGACGATCTTCTAGCACAGATACGCAGTATTTT. It is translated as CAISGAGRSSSTDTQYF.

The gene calls are TRBV6-2 or TRBV6-3 and TRBJ1-6; 7 bases match TRBD1. Germline V gene lookup returns CDR1 MNHEY and CDR2 SVGEGT. J gave up 5 bases and V 6 bases, and 7 bases lay outside the gene matches. The CDR3 loop spans 15 amino acids. In DNA, the CDR3 is TGTGCCAGCAGAACCCGGACAGGCGATAATTCACCCCTCCACTTT. Protein sequence: CASRTRTGDNSPLHF.

A single count supports this clonotype. One end of the junction fails to match germline, which may point to a read error. This sequence joins TRBV7-8 and TRBJ1-3; a weak D match, TRBD1 (5 bases). CDR1 is SGHVS, CDR2 FQNEAQ, per germline. The CDR3 has 15 amino acids. CDR3 nucleotides: TGTCCCAGCACCCGGGCGGGGCTCTCTGGAAACACCATATATTTT. Translation: CPSTRAGLSGNTIYF.

The V gene is TRBV11-3, the J gene TRBJ2-2, with 8 bases lining up with TRBD1. Germline V gene data show CDR1 as SGHNT and CDR2 as YENEEA. Trimming removed 6 bases from V and 6 bases from J; junction bases left unmatched: 3. The CDR3 is 13 amino acids. The CDR3 is CASRLTGAGELFF. Written as DNA, the CDR3 is TGTGCCAGCAGGCTGACAGGGGCCGGGGAGCTGTTTTTT.

Only a few counts were recorded for this clonotype. This chain connects TRBV6-1 to TRBJ1-4; D is unresolved. The V and J ends lost 2 bases and 7 bases respectively, with 14 bases between them. Per the germline V gene, CDR1 is MNHNS and CDR2 is SASEGT. CDR3 length: 15 amino acids. This CDR3 reads CASSESAPGREKLFF. The CDR3 nucleotides are TGTGCCAGCAGTGAATCGGCTCCAGGACGTGAAAAACTGTTTTTT.

This chain links TRBV5-1 with TRBJ1-1; D not certain. CDR1 and CDR2 from the germline V gene are SGHRS and YFSETQ. The CDR3 is 14 residues long. V was cut by 4 bases and J by 0 bases, with 10 bases left in between. CDR3 DNA sequence: TGCGCCAGCAGCAGCGCGGGGATGAACACTGAAGCTTTCTTT. This sequence encodes CASSSAGMNTEAFF. Based on the CDR3 plus reference TRBV5-1 and TRBJ1-1, the full variable domain is KAGVTQTPRYLIKTRGQQVTLSCSPISGHRSVSWYQQTPGQGLQFLFEYFSETQRNKGNFPGRFSGRQFSNSRSEMNVSTLELGDSALYLCASSSAGMNTEAFFGQGTRLTVV.

This clonotype showed up just a few times. The rearrangement uses TRBV4-1 and TRBJ2-2, with 8 bases aligning to TRBD2. Looked up from germline, CDR1 is MGHRA and CDR2 is YSYEKL. The junction had 3 bases not matched to a gene; V was cut back by 0 bases and J by 3 bases. This CDR3 is built from 16 residues. This chain's CDR3 is CASSQDPSGYTGELFF. The DNA of the CDR3 is TGCGCCAGCAGCCAAGATCCTAGCGGGTACACCGGGGAGCTGTTTTTT.

This clonotype was seen more than once but under ten times. V is TRBV7-2 and J is TRBJ1-2; possible D gene TRBD1, 5 bases. The germline V gene has CDR1 SGHTA and CDR2 FQGNSA. The germline V and J ends were trimmed by 5 bases and 3 bases, with 13 bases remaining between them. The CDR3 length is 14 residues. Written as DNA, the CDR3 is TGTGCCAGCAGCCCCCATGGGGGGGACTATGGCTACACCTTC. It encodes CASSPHGGDYGYTF.

This clonotype was seen a handful of times. The CDR3 DNA sequence: TGTGCCAGCAGCCCCGCGGGACAGGGGGTAAATGAGCAGTTCTTC. This encodes CASSPAGQGVNEQFF. The chain couples TRBV3-1 to TRBJ2-1; 11 bases agree with TRBD1. There are 15 residues in the CDR3. The J segment lost 7 bases and the V segment lost 4 bases, leaving 6 bases of the junction unmatched. The germline V gene encodes CDR1 LGHDT and CDR2 YNNKEL (reference sequence).

The chain combines TRBV2 with TRBJ1-2; TRBD1 agrees at 8 bases. Germline loops: CDR1 SNHLY, CDR2 FYNNEI. This CDR3 is built from 15 residues. Germline trimming cut 4 bases from V and 2 bases from J; bases unmatched to any gene: 6. The CDR3 DNA sequence: TGTGCCAGCAGTGTTAGGCAGGGGGCAAACTATGGCTACACCTTC. As protein: CASSVRQGANYGYTF.

Many counts were recorded for this clonotype. The chain couples TRBV7-2 to TRBJ1-5; D remains unclear. The CDR3 consists of 13 residues. V was clipped by 3 bases and J by 4 bases, with 7 bases between them. CDR1 is SGHTA and CDR2 is FQGNSA in the germline V gene. In DNA, the CDR3 is TGTGCCAGCAGCTTCTCTTGGAATCAGCCCCAGCATTTT. Encoded protein: CASSFSWNQPQHF.

There are a few counts of this clonotype. The chain employs TRBV7-6 and TRBJ2-7; possibly TRBD1 for D (5 bases). CDR1 is SGHVS, CDR2 FNYEAQ, per germline. The CDR3 totals 14 residues. Trimming stripped 2 bases from V and 5 bases from J, with 13 bases between. CDR3 sequence (DNA): TGTGCCAGCAGCTTACTAACCAGGGTCCACGAGCAGTACTTC. It codes for CASSLLTRVHEQYF.

This clonotype was seen a few times. This chain connects TRBV7-2 to TRBJ2-7; the D is unclear. Germline values: CDR1 SGHTA, CDR2 FQGNSA. V was clipped by 2 bases and J by 6 bases, with 5 bases between them. The CDR3 contains 11 residues. Here the CDR3 DNA reads TGTGCCAGCAGCTTAAACCGCGAGCAGTACTTC. Translated: CASSLNREQYF.

This clonotype showed up just a few times. The J gene is TRBJ1-2, the V gene TRBV30; D remains unclear. This CDR3 region has 13 residues. Germline CDR1 GTSNPN, CDR2 SVGIG (reference sequence). V was shortened by 1 base and J by 6 bases, with 12 bases between the two germline ends. CDR3 sequence reads: CAWSASTSDGYTF. DNA of the CDR3: TGTGCCTGGAGTGCCTCGACTTCTGATGGCTACACCTTC.

Only a few counts were recorded for this clonotype. The rearrangement uses TRBV18 and TRBJ1-1; no definite D call. The CDR3 covers 13 residues. CDR1 KGHSH and CDR2 LQKENI come from the germline V gene. The V end lost 6 bases, the J end lost 2 bases, and 10 bases lay between the germline ends. This chain's CDR3 is CASSAVVNTEAFF. In DNA form, the CDR3 reads TGTGCCAGCTCTGCGGTCGTAAACACTGAAGCTTTCTTT. Variable domain in full (rest from reference TRBV18 and TRBJ1-1): NAGVMQNPRHLVRRRGQEARLRCSPMKGHSHVYWYRQLPEEGLKFMVYLQKENIIDESGMPKERFSAEFPKEGPSILRIQQVVRGDSAAYFCASSAVVNTEAFFGQGTRLTVV.

The chain combines TRBV7-8 with TRBJ1-2, with TRBD1 matching over 7 bases. The V gene end was trimmed by 4 bases and the J gene end by 7 bases; junction bases not matched to a gene: 12. Germline values: CDR1 SGHVS, CDR2 FQNEAQ. The CDR3 covers 15 residues. In DNA form, the CDR3 reads TGTGCCAGCAGCTCCTACAGGGGATTGAAATCTGGCTACACCTTC. Protein product: CASSSYRGLKSGYTF.

The chain employs TRBV12-3 or TRBV12-4 and TRBJ2-3; D uncertain. Trimming cost V 6 bases and J 0 bases, with 16 bases left between them. This CDR3 comprises 16 residues. DNA of the CDR3: TGTGCCAGCAGCTCTAGGCCTGCAGCTAGCACAGATACGCAGTATTTT. This translates into CASSSRPAASTDTQYF.

CDR3 amino acids: CASSLQVQGADTQYF. CDR3 coding DNA: TGTGCCAGCAGTTTACAGGTCCAGGGGGCCGATACGCAGTATTTT. The chain links TRBV12-3 or TRBV12-4 to TRBJ2-3; 8 bases are shared with TRBD1. Losses at the gene ends were 2 bases for V and 6 bases for J; bases not matched to a gene: 7. This CDR3 is built from 15 residues.

This clonotype was counted many times. The chain has TRBV6-6 and TRBJ2-5; 14 bases match TRBD2. In germline, CDR1 is MNHNY, CDR2 SVGAGI (reference sequence). The CDR3 has 17 amino acids. Losses at the gene ends were 6 bases for V and 1 base for J; bases not matched to a gene: 7. CDR3 in DNA: TGTGCCAGCAGCTCCGGGACTAGCGGGAGACGCCAAGAGACCCAGTACTTC. Its translation: CASSSGTSGRRQETQYF.

Of note for this clonotype: A read error may account for a junction end that differs from germline. V gene TRBV29-1 combines with J gene TRBJ1-2; the D is unclear. Germline CDR1 reads SQVTM; CDR2 reads ANQGSEA. The CDR3 consists of 11 residues. The CDR3 nucleotides read TGCAGCGTTGAAGATCTGTCCTCCCCCATGTTC. Its translation is CSVEDLSSPMF.